The 14 T cell receptor beta chains below come from one sample, sequenced in a study of human T cells and chemical hapten exposure. As for time point: patch test 1, 2 weeks after DPC sensitization. Treatment noted: therapeutic diphenylcyclopropenone sensitization with weekly scalp DPC. Via MiXCR, TCRdb re-called the RACE reads, giving one row per CDR3 protein. Here the sample spans roughly 360,000 distinct CDR3 sequences, 4% to 5.5% being singletons. Here the sequenced sample was whole blood, taken in connection with sensitization to the hapten diphenylcyclopropenone (DPC). The receptors come from a woman in her fifties or sixties with alopecia areata. Some clones in this sample may be carry-over from other donors' samples.

This clonotype showed up just a few times. The chain employs TRBV18 and TRBJ2-1, with 10 bases aligning to TRBD2. Germline V CDR1 and CDR2: KGHSH, LQKENI. J gave up 3 bases and V 3 bases, and 11 bases lay outside the gene matches. The CDR3 spans 18 residues. The DNA for the CDR3 is TGTGCCAGCTCACCTGGTCCCCGACTAGCGGGTCTCTACAATGAGCAGTTCTTC. Amino acid sequence: CASSPGPRLAGLYNEQFF.

The V gene is TRBV24-1, the J gene TRBJ2-3, with TRBD1 matching 7 bases. Unmatched junction bases numbered 6, after V lost 2 bases and J lost 2 bases. CDR3 length: 16 amino acids. The germline V gene has CDR1 KGHDR and CDR2 SFDVKD. The CDR3 here is CATSDSTGAVTDTQYF. DNA of the CDR3: TGTGCCACCAGTGATTCTACAGGGGCCGTCACAGATACGCAGTATTTT.

This clonotype was observed at least ten times. The chain carries TRBV6-1 and TRBJ2-5; 7 positions match TRBD2. Trimming at V came to 10 bases and at J to 5 bases, leaving 13 bases not matched to a gene. This CDR3 has 14 amino acids. Germline-derived CDR1 and CDR2 are MNHNS and SASEGT. CDR3 protein: CAMAGDPVGETQYF. CDR3 nucleotide sequence: TGTGCCATGGCGGGGGACCCGGTCGGCGAGACCCAGTACTTC.

The chain links TRBV19 to TRBJ2-7; the D is unclear. Trimming cost V 5 bases and J 2 bases, with 10 bases left between them. CDR1 is LNHDA and CDR2 is SQIVND in the germline V gene (reference sequence). The CDR3 covers 13 residues. The CDR3 sequence is CASSEAVAYEQYF. The CDR3 coding sequence is TGTGCCAGTAGTGAGGCAGTCGCCTACGAGCAGTACTTC.

In its sample, this clonotype was seen many times. V and J are TRBV4-1 and TRBJ2-1, with unresolved D. V lost 1 base to trimming and J lost 5 bases, with 6 bases between them. The CDR3 length is 13 residues. Germline-derived CDR1 and CDR2 are MGHRA and YSYEKL. The CDR3 is CASSQAVHNEQFF. The CDR3 region has the DNA TGCGCCAGCAGCCAAGCCGTCCACAATGAGCAGTTCTTC.

This clonotype was detected many times. The V gene is TRBV28, the J gene TRBJ2-3; D is possibly TRBD2 (5 bases). CDR1 and CDR2 from the germline V gene are MDHEN and SYDVKM. The CDR3 is 13 amino acids. Trimming shortened V by 3 bases and J by 3 bases, and 7 bases separated the two germline ends. CDR3 loop: CASSLEETDTQYF. The CDR3 DNA reads TGTGCCAGCAGTTTGGAGGAGACAGATACGCAGTATTTT.

This clonotype was observed many times. The V and J genes are TRBV7-9 and TRBJ1-1; D possibly corresponds to TRBD1 (6 bases). The CDR3 contains 14 residues. Trimming took off 6 bases at V and 6 bases at J, with 17 bases between the two ends. From germline, CDR1 is SEHNR and CDR2 FQNEAQ (reference sequence). CDR3 sequence (DNA): TGTGCCAGCAGTTACAGGGAGAGGGGGGCTGAAGCTTTCTTT. This gives the protein CASSYRERGAEAFF.

Only a few counts were recorded for this clonotype. The V gene is TRBV2, the J gene TRBJ2-3; no clear D gene. V was shortened by 0 bases and J by 8 bases, with 12 bases between the two germline ends. The CDR3 is 14 amino acids. Per germline, CDR1 SNHLY and CDR2 FYNNEI. CDR3: CASSEAFTVGTQYF. The CDR3 region has the DNA TGTGCCAGCAGTGAAGCGTTCACCGTTGGTACGCAGTATTTT.

This clonotype was detected ten times or more. This sequence joins TRBV2 and TRBJ2-1, with D tentatively TRBD2 (5 bases). Germline CDR1 SNHLY, CDR2 FYNNEI. This CDR3 comprises 10 residues. The germline V and J ends were trimmed by 11 bases and 12 bases, with 14 bases remaining between them. CDR3 in amino acids: CARGTVGQFF. CDR3 coding DNA: TGTGCCCGGGGAACGGTGGGGCAGTTCTTC.

This sequence joins TRBV15 and TRBJ2-5; D gene uncertain. V gave up 6 bases and J gave up 4 bases, with 9 bases separating them. Looked up from germline, CDR1 is LNHNV and CDR2 is YYDKDF (reference sequence). The CDR3 runs to 12 residues. As DNA, the CDR3 is TGTGCCACCAGGAACTACCCAGAGACCCAGTACTTC. Protein: CATRNYPETQYF.

This clonotype was counted ten times or more. This chain uses TRBV2 with TRBJ1-2; a weak D match, TRBD1 (6 bases). Germline V gene sequence: CDR1 SNHLY, CDR2 FYNNEI. The CDR3 extends over 15 amino acids. With 2 bases removed from V and 6 bases from J, the gap between germline ends came to 16 bases. Written as DNA, the CDR3 is TGTGCCAGCAGTGAAAAACAGGGCGCCCTACATGGCTACACCTTC. Residues: CASSEKQGALHGYTF.

The V and J genes are TRBV7-9 and TRBJ2-1; 11 positions agree with TRBD1. The V gene end was trimmed by 5 bases and the J gene end by 9 bases; junction bases not matched to a gene: 12. Germline CDR1 reads SEHNR; CDR2 reads FQNEAQ (reference sequence). This CDR3 contains 16 residues. The CDR3 reads CASSQRTGGTTSEQFF. The CDR3 region has the DNA TGTGCCAGCAGCCAGCGGACAGGGGGCACTACCAGTGAGCAGTTCTTC.

In its sample, this clonotype was seen many times. CDR3 nucleotides: TGTGCCAGCAGCCAGGGGGTTAGCAATCAGCCCCAGCATTTT. This gives the protein CASSQGVSNQPQHF. The chain carries TRBV3-1 and TRBJ1-5; a possible D gene is TRBD1 (5 bases). This CDR3 has 14 residues. V lost 3 bases and J lost 0, with 6 bases in between. Germline CDR1 LGHDT, CDR2 YNNKEL (reference sequence).

This clonotype came up many times. The chain carries TRBV6-5 and TRBJ2-2; 7 positions match TRBD2. The V segment lost 7 bases and the J segment 6 bases; nucleotides outside the gene matches: 2. Germline values: CDR1 MNHEY, CDR2 SVGAGI. The CDR3 runs 12 residues. The CDR3 DNA sequence: TGTGCCAGCATTGGGAGGGCCGGGGAGCTGTTTTTT. It translates to CASIGRAGELFF.